Reported below is one TCR beta chain. Generated by immunoSEQ multiplex PCR, the TCRdb table keeps only in-frame clones and is missing some. The sample has around 150,000 clones, roughly 89% seen once. These data are taken from a study of T cell responses to AZD1222 COVID-19 vaccine. At the level of the study: Pooled in the analysis were second doses at about 4 or about 12 weeks.

Germline V gene sequence: CDR1 MNHEY, CDR2 SVGEGT. Germline trimming cut 2 bases from V and 11 bases from J; bases unmatched to any gene: 3. This CDR3 is built from 12 residues. The source of this sequence is an adult in good health. The sequencing used peripheral blood, collected on day 0 of AZD1222 vaccination. This chain connects TRBV6-2 or TRBV6-3 to TRBJ1-5; 7 bases are a match to TRBD1. CDR3 bases: TGTGCCAGCAGTTACGGAACAGGGGCCCAGCATTTT. Translation gives CASSYGTGAQHF.